The 22 T cell receptor beta chains given below trace back to one sample, sequenced in a study of Ad26.COV2.S vaccination and SARS-CoV-2 variants. The treatment was: about 20 received Ad26.COV2.S at low or high dose, single or two shots; about 5 received placebo; per-sample allocation not given. Samples analyzed were those drawn on day 63 after the first vaccine or placebo injection. This table comes from immunoSEQ multiplex PCR, and its TCRdb copy is limited to in-frame clones, with some not included. The top ten hold 6.4% of the sample, which has about 350,000 clones, roughly nine tenths seen once. The sample consisted of peripheral blood, taken in a trial of Ad26.COV2.S vaccine versus placebo. The source of these receptors is a person aged 18-60 years who received the Ad26.COV2.S COVID-19 vaccine or a placebo.

The chain recombines TRBV9 with TRBJ2-1, with 9 positions matching TRBD2. Germline V gene data show CDR1 as SGDLS and CDR2 as YYNGEE. With 0 bases clipped from V and 3 bases from J, the junction kept 1 base outside the gene matches. This CDR3 contains 15 residues. The CDR3 loop reads CASSVARGGYNEQFF. In DNA form, the CDR3 reads TGTGCCAGCAGCGTAGCGCGGGGGGGCTACAATGAGCAGTTCTTC.

This chain uses TRBV19 with TRBJ1-5; D is possibly TRBD1 (6 bases). This CDR3 comprises 15 residues. The V end lost 5 bases, the J end lost 3 bases, and 14 bases lay between the germline ends. Germline V lookup: CDR1 LNHDA, CDR2 SQIVND (reference sequence). DNA for the CDR3: TGTGCCAGTAGTCTCGGACAGTACTACAATCAGCCCCAGCATTTT. Residues: CASSLGQYYNQPQHF.

The rearrangement joins TRBV5-4 to TRBJ1-1; tentative D call: TRBD1 (5 bases). Germline CDR1 reads SGHNT; CDR2 reads YYREEE (reference sequence). The CDR3 sequence is 15 residues long. V was clipped by 4 bases and J by 8 bases, with 21 bases between them. The CDR3, as DNA: TGTGCCAGCAGCCTGATAAACCGGGACGGGGACGAAGCTTTCTTT. Protein sequence: CASSLINRDGDEAFF.

This chain links TRBV4-1 with TRBJ2-1, with D perhaps matching TRBD1 (6 bases). V lost 6 bases to trimming and J lost 7 bases, with 16 bases between them. The CDR3 has 14 residues. CDR1 and CDR2 (germline): MGHRA, YSYEKL. CDR3 nucleotides: TGCGCCAGCAGTCAGACAGGACGAGTTAATGAGCAGTTCTTC. It translates to CASSQTGRVNEQFF.

The rearrangement joins TRBV5-6 to TRBJ1-6; D gene uncertain. CDR3 size: 15 residues. The V gene's germline CDR1 is SGHDT and CDR2 YYEEEE. Trimming pared 2 bases from V and 4 bases from J, leaving 10 bases between. The CDR3 loop reads CASSLVPGYNSPLHF. The CDR3 DNA follows: TGTGCCAGCAGCTTAGTACCAGGTTATAATTCACCCCTCCACTTT. Full variable domain (outside the CDR3, taken from reference TRBV5-6 and TRBJ1-6): DAGVTQSPTHLIKTRGQQVTLRCSPKSGHDTVSWYQQALGQGPQFIFQYYEEEERQRGNFPDRFSGHQFPNYSSELNVNALLLGDSALYLCASSLVPGYNSPLHFGNGTRLTVT.

The CDR3 loop is CASSNWGLANSGNTIYF. DNA of the CDR3: TGTGCCAGTAGTAATTGGGGACTCGCTAACTCTGGAAACACCATATATTTT. The rearrangement links TRBV19 to TRBJ1-3; possibly TRBD1 for D (5 bases). Per germline, CDR1 LNHDA and CDR2 SQIVND (reference sequence). The V gene lost 4 bases and the J gene lost 0 bases, with 16 bases spanning the gap. The CDR3 contains 17 residues.

The chain couples TRBV12-5 to TRBJ1-4; no clear D. CDR1 and CDR2 (germline): LGHNT, FRNRAP. Trimming took off 1 base at V and 0 bases at J, with 6 bases between the two ends. The CDR3 sequence is 15 residues long. Written as DNA, the CDR3 is TGTGCTAGTGGTTTGGGGGAGGCAACTAATGAAAAACTGTTTTTT. Translation: CASGLGEATNEKLFF.

This sequence joins TRBV9 and TRBJ2-5, with 9 bases aligning to TRBD2. This CDR3 is 14 amino acids long. CDR1 and CDR2 (germline): SGDLS, YYNGEE. Trimming cost V 3 bases and J 4 bases; bases outside gene matches: 4. As DNA, the CDR3 is TGTGCCAGCAGCGCCTTAGCGGGGGTAGAGACCCAGTACTTC. This gives the protein CASSALAGVETQYF.

The table lists this clone with a count of one. V is TRBV6-5 and J is TRBJ2-1, with D unclear. The CDR3 extends over 16 amino acids. The V end was cut by 4 bases, the J end by 0 bases, with 13 bases between. Germline CDR1 and CDR2: MNHEY and SVGAGI. CDR3 region: CASSSDTTSSYNEQFF. The CDR3 region has the DNA TGTGCCAGCAGTTCCGACACCACGAGCTCCTACAATGAGCAGTTCTTC.

The chain links TRBV10-3 to TRBJ2-7, with 10 bases lining up with TRBD2. CDR1 and CDR2 from the germline V gene are ENHRY and SYGVKD. The CDR3 runs to 14 residues. The J segment lost 3 bases and the V segment lost 6 bases, leaving 5 bases of the junction unmatched. CDR3 nucleotide sequence: TGTGCCATCAGGAGGATAGCGGGGGGCTACGAGCAGTACTTC. Translating gives CAIRRIAGGYEQYF.

The chain uses TRBV18 and TRBJ2-5; no firm D call. This CDR3 has 13 residues. CDR1 KGHSH and CDR2 LQKENI come from the germline V gene. The ends were cut back, 0 bases at V and 5 bases at J, with 7 bases in the middle. The CDR3 spells CASSPPSSETQYF. In DNA, the CDR3 is TGTGCCAGCTCACCACCTTCCTCGGAGACCCAGTACTTC.

The chain is built from TRBV9 and TRBJ2-1; D is uncertain. Trimming removed 0 bases from V and 10 bases from J, with 5 bases in between. CDR1 is SGDLS and CDR2 is YYNGEE in the germline V gene. The CDR3 spans 11 residues. CDR3 residues: CASSVGGEQFF. CDR3 DNA sequence: TGTGCCAGCAGCGTAGGGGGAGAGCAGTTCTTC.

This clone was seen a single time. The DNA for the CDR3 is TGTGCCGTGCGGCCTTCTGGGGCCAACGTCCTGACTTTC. Encoded protein: CAVRPSGANVLTF. The chain carries TRBV28 and TRBJ2-6, with unresolved D. Trimming removed 11 bases from V and 1 base from J, with 9 bases in between. This CDR3 contains 13 residues. Germline loops: CDR1 MDHEN, CDR2 SYDVKM.

V is TRBV11-3 and J is TRBJ1-1; D not certain. Germline CDR1 SGHNT, CDR2 YENEEA. V was shortened by 3 bases and J by 2 bases, with 10 bases between the two germline ends. This CDR3 region has 14 residues. The CDR3 region is CASSLGFPNTEAFF. The CDR3 DNA sequence: TGTGCCAGCAGCTTGGGCTTTCCCAACACTGAAGCTTTCTTT.

The V call is TRBV12-5, the J call TRBJ2-1; 12 bases fit TRBD2. The CDR3 has 15 amino acids. Germline V CDR1 and CDR2: LGHNT, FRNRAP. Unmatched junction bases numbered 8, after V lost 5 bases and J lost 9 bases. CDR3 in amino acids: CASGLAGGPSSEQFF. CDR3 DNA sequence: TGTGCTAGTGGTCTAGCGGGAGGGCCCAGTAGTGAGCAGTTCTTC. The complete variable domain, with remaining parts taken from reference TRBV12-5 and TRBJ2-1, reads DARVTQTPRHKVTEMGQEVTMRCQPILGHNTVFWYRQTMMQGLELLAYFRNRAPLDDSGMPKDRFSAEMPDATLATLKIQPSEPRDSAVYFCASGLAGGPSSEQFFGPGTRLTVL.

The chain uses TRBV4-2 and TRBJ2-5, with a tentative D call TRBD2 (5 bases). CDR3 length: 14 residues. Per the germline V gene, CDR1 is LGHNA and CDR2 is YNFKEQ. V gave up 0 bases and J gave up 5 bases, with 10 bases separating them. CDR3 loop: CASSQDLEAETQYF. In DNA, the CDR3 is TGTGCCAGCAGCCAAGATTTGGAGGCGGAGACCCAGTACTTC.

The V call is TRBV7-3, the J call TRBJ2-1; TRBD1 matches at 9 bases. There are 13 residues in the CDR3. The V and J ends lost 7 bases and 9 bases, in that order; junction bases with no gene match: 7. Germline CDR1 is SGHTA and CDR2 is FQGTGA. CDR3 protein: CASTTGQGTEQFF. The CDR3, as DNA: TGTGCCAGCACCACTGGACAGGGGACTGAGCAGTTCTTC.

This chain links TRBV27 with TRBJ2-5; 10 bases agree with TRBD1. From germline, CDR1 is MNHEY and CDR2 SMNVEV (reference sequence). Trimming cost V 2 bases and J 4 bases; bases outside gene matches: 4. The CDR3 extends over 15 amino acids. The CDR3 DNA reads TGTGCCAGCAGTTTACGTGGGACAGGGGTAGAGACCCAGTACTTC. Translating gives CASSLRGTGVETQYF.

The V call is TRBV30, the J call TRBJ1-3, with D possibly TRBD1 on 6 matching bases. CDR3 length: 14 amino acids. With 2 bases removed from V and 0 bases from J, the gap between germline ends came to 8 bases. CDR1 is GTSNPN, CDR2 SVGIG, per germline (reference sequence). CDR3 in amino acids: CAWSSGASGNTIYF. The CDR3 nucleotides read TGTGCCTGGAGTTCAGGGGCCTCTGGAAACACCATATATTTT.

This sequence joins TRBV27 and TRBJ1-2, with 12 nucleotides matching TRBD1. V lost 7 bases to trimming and J lost 8 bases; unmatched junction nucleotides: 11. Germline values: CDR1 MNHEY, CDR2 SMNVEV (reference sequence). The CDR3 has 15 residues. The CDR3 here is CASKTGQGAGWGYTF. Here the CDR3 DNA reads TGTGCCAGCAAGACGGGACAGGGGGCGGGTTGGGGCTACACCTTC.

The chain couples TRBV10-3 to TRBJ1-5; no clear D gene. Trimming took off 3 bases at V and 7 bases at J, with 19 bases between the two ends. This CDR3 has 16 amino acids. Germline-derived CDR1 and CDR2 are ENHRY and SYGVKD. CDR3: CAISESKAANWQPQHF. The CDR3 coding sequence is TGTGCCATCAGTGAAAGTAAGGCAGCCAACTGGCAGCCCCAGCATTTT.

A note on this clone: The sample carries other DNA sequences with the same CDR3. This chain joins TRBV30 and TRBJ1-5, with D tentatively TRBD1 (5 bases). The CDR3 is 13 amino acids. V lost 0 bases and J 4 bases, leaving 7 bases between the germline ends. Germline lookup yields CDR1 GTSNPN and CDR2 SVGIG (reference sequence). The CDR3 sequence is CAWSVEGNQPQHF. CDR3 DNA sequence: TGTGCCTGGAGTGTCGAGGGGAATCAGCCCCAGCATTTT.